This is a list of T cell receptor beta chains from one sample in a study of T cells expressing NK-cell markers. TCRdb re-called the 5' RACE reads; one entry per CDR3 protein, DNA not given. The listing contains roughly 15,000 distinct CDR3 sequences. The sequencing sample was made of blood T cells: a sorted CD56 or NKG2C T cell subset, CD4+ or CD8+ T cells, or bulk PBMC T cells (not recorded which). These TCRs come from a man aged 18-69 years in good health. Both conserved end residues are part of each CDR3.

j_call	v_call	cdr3_aa
TRBJ2-1	TRBV7-2	CASSGRAGNEQFF
TRBJ2-7	TRBV18	CASSPSRGFEQYF
TRBJ2-3	TRBV20-1	CSAPLQDGLFGDTQYF
TRBJ1-4	TRBV5-1	CASSSRQATNEKLFF
TRBJ2-1	TRBV20-1	CSARDHLRVNNEQFF
TRBJ2-3	TRBV12-3/TRBV12-4	CASSFGATHADTQYF
TRBJ2-7	TRBV7-8	CASSTAYEQYF
TRBJ2-5	TRBV7-8	CASSLTQGAWETQYF
TRBJ1-5	TRBV12-3/TRBV12-4	CASSDTGGNQPQHF
TRBJ2-1	TRBV12-3/TRBV12-4	CASSSDRGHVNEQFF
TRBJ1-3	TRBV7-9	CASSSTGRGNTIYF
TRBJ1-5	TRBV12-3/TRBV12-4	CASSLGQSNQPQHF
TRBJ2-3	TRBV29-1	CSVPRQGAGTQYF
TRBJ2-2	TRBV4-1	CASSSPGGGRLSGELFF
TRBJ2-7	TRBV20-1	CSARGDRNFREQYF
TRBJ2-1	TRBV7-2	CASSLALASSYNEQFF
TRBJ2-3	TRBV20-1	CSASPFAGSTDTQYF
TRBJ1-5	TRBV12-3/TRBV12-4	CASSLDRGLPQHF
TRBJ2-7	TRBV4-1	CASSQDRGLGYEQYF
TRBJ2-7	TRBV6-1	CASSPGLAGTYEQYF
TRBJ1-2	TRBV19	CASRDSTRINYGYTF
TRBJ1-1	TRBV12-3/TRBV12-4	CASSLYSGAWRTEAFF
TRBJ2-7	TRBV5-6	CASSLSEGAYNEQYF
TRBJ2-7	TRBV7-8	CASSLVGSRNDEQYF
TRBJ1-5	TRBV10-3	CAISEVDNYQPQHF
TRBJ2-3	TRBV20-1	CSAYSGTSVGDTQYF
TRBJ2-1	TRBV20-1	CSSGTHNEQFF
TRBJ2-1	TRBV20-1	CSASSGSANNEQFF
TRBJ2-1	TRBV9	CASSVAALAGVNEQFF
TRBJ1-4	TRBV5-1	CASSLGTTNEKLFF
TRBJ2-7	TRBV6-6	CASGGSAPYEQYF
TRBJ2-3	TRBV13	CASSSSMDTQYF
TRBJ2-2	TRBV4-2	CASSQDLNYQNTGELFF
TRBJ2-1	TRBV7-9	CASSPPGGIGEQFF
TRBJ1-1	TRBV20-1	CSARDFTAWRQEAFF
TRBJ1-2	TRBV6-5	CASSYSPGRNNYGYTF
TRBJ2-7	TRBV18	CASSPSSRGVYYEQYF
TRBJ2-1	TRBV20-1	CSARDPYSRDEQFF
TRBJ1-2	TRBV6-1	CASTPGQSYGYTF
TRBJ2-3	TRBV29-1	CSARGPATQYF
TRBJ2-7	TRBV20-1	CSARDRVYEQYF
TRBJ2-7	TRBV12-3/TRBV12-4	CASSPGDYRGEQYF